These 9 T cell receptor beta chains share one sample of origin, sequenced in a study of blood T cell repertoires in COVID-19. TCRdb's table, derived via immunoSEQ multiplex PCR, lists solely in-frame clones and lacks some. This sample carries about 180,000 clones, about 86% of them seen once, and the ten largest clones take around 12%. Material: peripheral blood. These receptors were obtained from a woman in her 70s with COVID-19, enrolled during active disease.

The gene calls are TRBV19 and TRBJ1-5; 8 positions match TRBD1. Germline CDR1 is LNHDA and CDR2 is SQIVND (reference sequence). The CDR3 spans 15 residues. Trimming took 6 bases from V and 7 from J; bases not matched to a gene: 11. DNA of the CDR3: TGTGCCAGTAGATTGGCGTCAGGGGGCTTCCAGCCCCAGCATTTT. This sequence encodes CASRLASGGFQPQHF.

The genes are TRBV6-6 and TRBJ2-2; 11 nucleotides match TRBD2. Trimming removed 10 bases from V and 1 base from J; junction bases left unmatched: 2. The CDR3 is made up of 14 amino acids. Germline V gene data show CDR1 as MNHNY and CDR2 as SVGAGI (reference sequence). CDR3 sequence: CATGLAENTGELFF. Here the CDR3 DNA reads TGTGCCACGGGACTAGCGGAGAACACCGGGGAGCTGTTTTTT.

The CDR3 loop is CASSFGDRDWYGYTF. For the CDR3, the DNA is TGTGCCAGCAGTTTCGGGGACAGGGATTGGTATGGCTACACCTTC. The chain carries TRBV28 and TRBJ1-2, with TRBD1 matching 9 bases. The CDR3 spans 15 residues. Germline V lookup: CDR1 MDHEN, CDR2 SYDVKM. V was pared by 3 bases and J by 5 bases, with 7 bases of the junction left unmatched.

V gene TRBV2 combines with J gene TRBJ1-4, with D tentatively TRBD1 (6 bases). CDR1 is SNHLY and CDR2 is FYNNEI in the germline V gene. The CDR3 length is 15 residues. The V gene lost 6 bases and the J gene lost 0 bases, with 11 bases spanning the gap. CDR3 coding DNA: TGTGCCAGCAGCGTAGGGGGAGCAACTAATGAAAAACTGTTTTTT. Protein product: CASSVGGATNEKLFF.

V gene TRBV29-1 combines with J gene TRBJ2-7; tentatively, D is TRBD1 (5 bases). Germline V gives CDR1 SQVTM, CDR2 ANQGSEA. The CDR3 consists of 13 residues. The germline V and J ends were trimmed by 4 bases and 7 bases, with 17 bases remaining between them. CDR3: CSVVGQILTEQYF. CDR3 in DNA: TGCAGCGTTGTGGGGCAGATCCTTACGGAGCAGTACTTC.

V usage is TRBV19 and J usage is TRBJ2-1, with TRBD2 matching over 13 bases. The V and J ends lost 4 bases and 9 bases, in that order; junction bases with no gene match: 6. CDR1 LNHDA and CDR2 SQIVND come from the germline V gene (reference sequence). CDR3 size: 15 residues. The CDR3 nucleotides read TGTGCCAGTAGTAAAACCGGGACTAGCGGGATTGAGCAGTTCTTC. Its protein product is CASSKTGTSGIEQFF.

The chain is built from TRBV6-6 and TRBJ2-5; 7 bases match TRBD2. The CDR3 is 15 amino acids. Per germline, CDR1 MNHNY and CDR2 SVGAGI (reference sequence). The V gene end was trimmed by 2 bases and the J gene end by 5 bases; junction bases not matched to a gene: 8. The CDR3 loop reads CASSYRGSAKETQYF. The CDR3 nucleotides are TGTGCCAGCAGTTACCGCGGGAGCGCGAAGGAGACCCAGTACTTC.

The V and J genes are TRBV4-3 and TRBJ2-7; tentatively, D is TRBD1 (6 bases). V lost 2 bases, J lost 4 bases, and 12 bases lay in between. Germline CDR1 and CDR2: LGHNA and YSLEER. This CDR3 spans 14 amino acids. The CDR3 loop reads CASSQNPGQYEQYF. In DNA form, the CDR3 reads TGCGCCAGCAGCCAAAATCCCGGACAGTACGAGCAGTACTTC.

The chain has TRBV12-3 or TRBV12-4 and TRBJ2-7; TRBD1 aligns across 10 bases. The CDR3 extends over 13 amino acids. The ends lost 6 bases at V and 5 bases at J; junction bases unmatched: 4. The CDR3 here is CASRTGTGDEQYF. The DNA for the CDR3 is TGTGCCAGCAGAACCGGGACAGGGGACGAGCAGTACTTC.